The sequence of this T cell receptor beta chain was determined in a study of tissue T cells after allogeneic stem cell transplantation. About the research overall: Tissue samples with histologically apparent lymphocytes on H&E review were prioritized for sequencing.

Study observations and caveats: Limitations included a small, clinically heterogeneous cohort and limited sampling depth. Shared clones across patients were few; motif clustering revealed tissue-specific shared signatures.

Generated by immunoSEQ multiplex PCR, the TCRdb table keeps only in-frame clones and is missing some. Among roughly 9,200 clones, roughly 60% were seen once, and the ten largest hold 9% to 10%. Per germline, CDR1 LNHDA and CDR2 SQIVND (reference sequence). V dropped 9 bases and J dropped 3; count of bases not matched to a gene: 15. The CDR3 consists of 16 residues. As for this clone: Its antigen is still unknown.

Non-transplant comparator patients with other cancers had at least five gastrointestinal samples and no known gastrointestinal disease. The gene calls are TRBV19 and TRBJ2-3; 7 nucleotides agree with TRBD1. The receptor's source is a woman aged 18-55 years with breast cancer. The sample here was tissue from the jejunum, taken at autopsy. The DNA of the CDR3 is TGTGCCAGCAGACCTCGACAGGGTCGCCCTACAGATACGCAGTATTTT. Amino acids: CASRPRQGRPTDTQYF.